This is a list of T cell receptor beta chains from one sample in a study of regulatory T cells in long-lasting Graves disease. MiXCR, applied by TCRdb to the multiplex PCR reads, yields one record per CDR3 protein. Altogether hundreds of thousands of distinct CDR3 sequences are present, more than 20% being singletons, with the ten largest covering roughly 20%. This specimen consisted of peripheral blood mononuclear cells (PBMCs), obtained when the disease was refractory, from a patient treated with antithyroid drugs. These receptors were obtained from a female donor with Graves disease. Both conserved end residues are part of each CDR3. Fields, in order: clone size, V gene, D gene, J gene, CDR3 DNA, CDR3 protein. D genes are given only for firm matches. Clone size is shown for a subset of rows, as once, few, many or a class of expanded clone.

clone size: few
V gene: TRBV7-9
D gene: -
J gene: TRBJ2-5
CDR3 DNA: TGTGCCAGCAGCTCCTCCCGGGCTGACCAAGAGACCCAGTACTTC
CDR3 protein: CASSSSRADQETQYF

clone size: few
V gene: TRBV9
D gene: -
J gene: TRBJ1-4
CDR3 DNA: TGTGCCAGCAGCGATTCCCTCGATAATGAAAAACTGTTTTTT
CDR3 protein: CASSDSLDNEKLFF

clone size: many
V gene: TRBV28
D gene: -
J gene: TRBJ2-5
CDR3 DNA: TGTGCCAGCAGTTCAGACCGACAGGGAGGAGAGACCCAGTACTTC
CDR3 protein: CASSSDRQGGETQYF

clone size: many
V gene: TRBV27
D gene: -
J gene: TRBJ1-2
CDR3 DNA: TGTGCCAGCAGAAGGACAGAAGACTATGGCTACACCTTC
CDR3 protein: CASRRTEDYGYTF

clone size: many
V gene: TRBV28
D gene: TRBD1
J gene: TRBJ2-7
CDR3 DNA: TGTGCCAGCTCTTACCCCTTTAGCGCGGCAGGGGGAACCTACGAGCAGTACTTC
CDR3 protein: CASSYPFSAAGGTYEQYF

clone size: -
V gene: TRBV13
D gene: -
J gene: TRBJ2-7
CDR3 DNA: TGTGCCAGCACCAATGGGGTAGACGAGCAGTACTTC
CDR3 protein: CASTNGVDEQYF

clone size: many
V gene: TRBV6-2/TRBV6-3
D gene: TRBD2
J gene: TRBJ2-5
CDR3 DNA: TGTGCCAGCAGTTACTCGACCTCACTAGCGGGACAACAAGAGACCCAGTACTTC
CDR3 protein: CASSYSTSLAGQQETQYF

clone size: -
V gene: TRBV7-9
D gene: -
J gene: TRBJ1-3
CDR3 DNA: TGTGCCACCGATGGAAACACCATATATTTT
CDR3 protein: CATDGNTIYF

clone size: -
V gene: TRBV11-2
D gene: TRBD2
J gene: TRBJ2-7
CDR3 DNA: TGTGCCAGCAGATCGCCTTCTAGCGGGGAATACGAGCAGTACTTC
CDR3 protein: CASRSPSSGEYEQYF

clone size: -
V gene: TRBV28
D gene: -
J gene: TRBJ1-5
CDR3 DNA: TGTGCCAGCAGTTTAAGCGGGGTCGGGCTTTATAGCAATCAGCCCCAGCATTTT
CDR3 protein: CASSLSGVGLYSNQPQHF

clone size: few
V gene: TRBV6-5
D gene: TRBD1
J gene: TRBJ2-2
CDR3 DNA: TGTGCCAGCAGTTACAGGGACAGGTTGAACACCGGGGAGCTGTTTTTT
CDR3 protein: CASSYRDRLNTGELFF

clone size: few
V gene: TRBV9
D gene: -
J gene: TRBJ2-7
CDR3 DNA: TGTGCCAGCAGCGTAGCGTTCGGGCCCCCCTACGAGCAGTACTTC
CDR3 protein: CASSVAFGPPYEQYF

clone size: -
V gene: TRBV6-2/TRBV6-3
D gene: -
J gene: TRBJ1-5
CDR3 DNA: TGTGCCAGCAGTTACTCGTGGCAGGACTATAGCAATCAGCCCCAGCATTTT
CDR3 protein: CASSYSWQDYSNQPQHF

clone size: few
V gene: TRBV7-2
D gene: TRBD1
J gene: TRBJ1-2
CDR3 DNA: TGTGCCAGCAGCCGCCAGTCGGGACAGGCCTTTAACTATGGCTACACCTTC
CDR3 protein: CASSRQSGQAFNYGYTF

clone size: few
V gene: TRBV6-1
D gene: -
J gene: TRBJ2-7
CDR3 DNA: TGTGCCAGCAGTACGGACTACCTCTACGAGCAGTACTTC
CDR3 protein: CASSTDYLYEQYF

clone size: many
V gene: TRBV11-3
D gene: -
J gene: TRBJ2-7
CDR3 DNA: TGTGCCAGCAGCTTAGGGGGTTCAAGCTCCTACGAGCAGTACTTC
CDR3 protein: CASSLGGSSSYEQYF

clone size: -
V gene: TRBV14
D gene: TRBD2
J gene: TRBJ2-7
CDR3 DNA: TGTGCCAGCAGCCAAGGACTAGCGGGAAACGAGCAGTACTTC
CDR3 protein: CASSQGLAGNEQYF

clone size: -
V gene: TRBV4-1
D gene: -
J gene: TRBJ1-1
CDR3 DNA: TGCGCCAGCAGCCTGTCTGCCACAAATTTTGAAGCTTTCTTT
CDR3 protein: CASSLSATNFEAFF

clone size: few
V gene: TRBV7-9
D gene: TRBD2
J gene: TRBJ2-1
CDR3 DNA: TGTGCCAGCAGCCCCAGACTAGCGGGCGGCACATCCTACAATGAGCAGTTCTTC
CDR3 protein: CASSPRLAGGTSYNEQFF

clone size: many
V gene: TRBV9
D gene: -
J gene: TRBJ1-4
CDR3 DNA: TGTGCCAGCAGTATCGGACAGCTTGCAACTAATGAAAAACTGTTTTTT
CDR3 protein: CASSIGQLATNEKLFF

clone size: -
V gene: TRBV3-1
D gene: TRBD2
J gene: TRBJ2-2
CDR3 DNA: TGTGCCAGCAGCCGGCCTAGCGGGAACACCGGGGAGCTGTTTTTT
CDR3 protein: CASSRPSGNTGELFF

clone size: many
V gene: TRBV7-9
D gene: -
J gene: TRBJ2-7
CDR3 DNA: TGTGCCAGCAGCGGGCAGACTAGTCAGGCTTCCTACGAGCAGTACTTC
CDR3 protein: CASSGQTSQASYEQYF

clone size: many
V gene: TRBV28
D gene: TRBD1
J gene: TRBJ2-6
CDR3 DNA: TGTGCCAGCAGTTTACTCACCGGGACAGGGGACTCTGGGGCCAACGTCCTGACTTTC
CDR3 protein: CASSLLTGTGDSGANVLTF

clone size: many
V gene: TRBV12-3/TRBV12-4
D gene: TRBD1
J gene: TRBJ2-7
CDR3 DNA: TGTGCCAGCAAGAGGACAGGGATCTACGAGCAGTACTTC
CDR3 protein: CASKRTGIYEQYF

clone size: few
V gene: TRBV19
D gene: -
J gene: TRBJ1-2
CDR3 DNA: TGTGCCAGTCGGGACGGAGGCTACACCTTC
CDR3 protein: CASRDGGYTF

clone size: many
V gene: TRBV28
D gene: TRBD1
J gene: TRBJ2-2
CDR3 DNA: TGTGCCAGCGAGAGACGACGGACAGGGGCTAGTACCGGGGAGCTGTTTTTT
CDR3 protein: CASERRRTGASTGELFF

clone size: -
V gene: TRBV12-3/TRBV12-4
D gene: -
J gene: TRBJ2-1
CDR3 DNA: TGTGCCAGCAGCAGGGTCAATGAGCAGTTCTTC
CDR3 protein: CASSRVNEQFF

clone size: many
V gene: TRBV27
D gene: -
J gene: TRBJ2-7
CDR3 DNA: TGTGCCAGCAGTTTTAGGTGGGGGCCCTCCTACGAGCAGTACTTC
CDR3 protein: CASSFRWGPSYEQYF

clone size: -
V gene: TRBV12-3/TRBV12-4
D gene: -
J gene: TRBJ2-7
CDR3 DNA: TGTGCCAGCAGTCCCCAGGAGTCCGAGCAGTACTTC
CDR3 protein: CASSPQESEQYF

clone size: many
V gene: TRBV6-1
D gene: -
J gene: TRBJ2-5
CDR3 DNA: TGTGCCAGCAGTGAAGAGGCCCAACAGGGTGAGACCCAGTACTTC
CDR3 protein: CASSEEAQQGETQYF

clone size: few
V gene: TRBV7-2
D gene: TRBD1
J gene: TRBJ2-4
CDR3 DNA: TGTGCCAGCAGCACGGACAGGGCCCACATTCAGTACTTC
CDR3 protein: CASSTDRAHIQYF